This TCR beta chain was identified during a study of blood T cell repertoires in COVID-19. TCRdb's copy holds only in-frame clones and misses some; the assay was immunoSEQ multiplex PCR. The sample shows about 290,000 clones, under 90% of them seen only once. CDR3 length: 14 amino acids. Germline-derived CDR1 and CDR2 are DFQATT and SNEGSKA (reference sequence). Deletions cut 3 bases from V and 6 bases from J, with 14 bases between. Sequenced sample: peripheral blood. The TCR sequence derives from a woman aged 30 to 39 with COVID-19, enrolled during active disease. This rearrangement joins TRBV20-1 to TRBJ2-2, with a tentative D call TRBD2 (6 bases). CDR3: CSASLGRWAGELFF. As DNA, the CDR3 is TGCAGTGCTAGTTTAGGGAGGTGGGCCGGGGAGCTGTTTTTT.